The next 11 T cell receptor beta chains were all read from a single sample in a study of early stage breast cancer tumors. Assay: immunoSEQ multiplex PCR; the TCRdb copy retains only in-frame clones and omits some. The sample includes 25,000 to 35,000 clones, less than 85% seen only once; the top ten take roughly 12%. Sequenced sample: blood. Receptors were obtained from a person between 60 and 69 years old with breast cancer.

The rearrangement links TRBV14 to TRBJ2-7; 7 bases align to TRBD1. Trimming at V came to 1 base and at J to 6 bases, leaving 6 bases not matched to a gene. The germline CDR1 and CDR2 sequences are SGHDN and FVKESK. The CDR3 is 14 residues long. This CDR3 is CASSQVQGLAEQYF. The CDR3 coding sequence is TGTGCCAGCAGCCAAGTACAGGGGCTGGCCGAGCAGTACTTC.

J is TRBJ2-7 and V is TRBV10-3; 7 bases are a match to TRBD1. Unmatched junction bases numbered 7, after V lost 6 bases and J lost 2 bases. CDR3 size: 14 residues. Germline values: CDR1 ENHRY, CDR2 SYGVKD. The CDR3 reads CAIRMGDRPYEQYF. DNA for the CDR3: TGTGCCATCAGGATGGGGGACAGACCCTACGAGCAGTACTTC.

CDR3 DNA: TGTGCCAGCAGCGCCCACGGGGGGATGAACACTGAAGCTTTCTTT. Encoded protein: CASSAHGGMNTEAFF. The J gene is TRBJ1-1, the V gene TRBV9, with D perhaps TRBD1 (5 bases). V was clipped by 3 bases and J by 0 bases, with 12 bases between them. CDR1 is SGDLS and CDR2 is YYNGEE in the germline V gene. The CDR3 runs to 15 residues.

The CDR3 DNA is TGTGCCAGCAGTGCCCGTTCCGGGACAGGGGATCAGCCCCAGCATTTT. Encoded protein: CASSARSGTGDQPQHF. The chain is built from TRBV6-1 and TRBJ1-5; TRBD1 aligns across 10 bases. Germline CDR1 reads MNHNS; CDR2 reads SASEGT. The CDR3 has 16 amino acids. V dropped 4 bases and J dropped 5; count of bases not matched to a gene: 8.

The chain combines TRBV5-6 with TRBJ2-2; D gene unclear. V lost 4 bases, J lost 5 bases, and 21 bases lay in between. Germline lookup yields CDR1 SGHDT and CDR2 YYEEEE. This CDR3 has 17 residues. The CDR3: CASSTWVTSAETGELFF. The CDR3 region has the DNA TGTGCCAGCAGCACATGGGTTACAAGCGCGGAAACCGGGGAGCTGTTTTTT.

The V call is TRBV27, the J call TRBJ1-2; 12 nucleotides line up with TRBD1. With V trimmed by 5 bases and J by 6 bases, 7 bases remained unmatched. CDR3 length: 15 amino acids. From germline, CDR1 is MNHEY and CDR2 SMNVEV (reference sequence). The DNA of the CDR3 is TGTGCCAGCAGTGCCCGGGACAGGGGGCAACATGGCTACACCTTC. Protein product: CASSARDRGQHGYTF.

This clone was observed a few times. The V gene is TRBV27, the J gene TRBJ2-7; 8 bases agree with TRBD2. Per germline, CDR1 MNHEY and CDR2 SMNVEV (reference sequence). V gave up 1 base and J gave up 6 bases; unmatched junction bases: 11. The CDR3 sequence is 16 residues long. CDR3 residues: CASSLYDGRAASEQYF. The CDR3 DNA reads TGTGCCAGCAGTTTATACGACGGGAGGGCGGCCAGCGAGCAGTACTTC.

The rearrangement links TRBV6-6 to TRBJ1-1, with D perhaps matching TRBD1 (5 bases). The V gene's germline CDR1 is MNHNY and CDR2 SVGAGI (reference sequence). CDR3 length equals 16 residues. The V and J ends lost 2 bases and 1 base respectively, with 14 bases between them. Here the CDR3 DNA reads TGTGCCAGCAGTTACGCCCCAAACAGGAGGAACACTGAAGCTTTCTTT. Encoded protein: CASSYAPNRRNTEAFF.

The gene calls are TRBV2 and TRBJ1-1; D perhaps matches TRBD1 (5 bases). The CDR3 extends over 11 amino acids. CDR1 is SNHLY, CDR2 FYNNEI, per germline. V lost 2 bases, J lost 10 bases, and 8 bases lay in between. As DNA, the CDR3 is TGTGCCAGCAGTGAACTGGGGGGAGCTTTCTTT. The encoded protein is CASSELGGAFF.

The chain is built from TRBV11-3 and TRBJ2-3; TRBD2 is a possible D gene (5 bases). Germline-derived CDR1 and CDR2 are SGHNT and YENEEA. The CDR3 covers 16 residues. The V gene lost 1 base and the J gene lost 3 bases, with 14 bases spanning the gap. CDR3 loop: CASSLGPFTGTDTQYF. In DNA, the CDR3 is TGTGCCAGCAGCTTAGGGCCCTTCACGGGGACAGATACGCAGTATTTT.

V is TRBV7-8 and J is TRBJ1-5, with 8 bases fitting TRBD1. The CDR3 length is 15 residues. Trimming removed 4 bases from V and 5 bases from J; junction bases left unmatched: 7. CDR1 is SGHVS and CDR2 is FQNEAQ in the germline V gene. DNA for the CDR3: TGTGCCAGCAGCTCCGGACAGGGAGGACATCAGCCCCAGCATTTT. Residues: CASSSGQGGHQPQHF. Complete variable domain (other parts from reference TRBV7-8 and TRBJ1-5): GAGVSQSPRYKVAKRGQDVALRCDPISGHVSLFWYQQALGQGPEFLTYFQNEAQLDKSGLPSDRFFAERPEGSVSTLKIQRTQQEDSAVYLCASSSGQGGHQPQHFGDGTRLSIL.